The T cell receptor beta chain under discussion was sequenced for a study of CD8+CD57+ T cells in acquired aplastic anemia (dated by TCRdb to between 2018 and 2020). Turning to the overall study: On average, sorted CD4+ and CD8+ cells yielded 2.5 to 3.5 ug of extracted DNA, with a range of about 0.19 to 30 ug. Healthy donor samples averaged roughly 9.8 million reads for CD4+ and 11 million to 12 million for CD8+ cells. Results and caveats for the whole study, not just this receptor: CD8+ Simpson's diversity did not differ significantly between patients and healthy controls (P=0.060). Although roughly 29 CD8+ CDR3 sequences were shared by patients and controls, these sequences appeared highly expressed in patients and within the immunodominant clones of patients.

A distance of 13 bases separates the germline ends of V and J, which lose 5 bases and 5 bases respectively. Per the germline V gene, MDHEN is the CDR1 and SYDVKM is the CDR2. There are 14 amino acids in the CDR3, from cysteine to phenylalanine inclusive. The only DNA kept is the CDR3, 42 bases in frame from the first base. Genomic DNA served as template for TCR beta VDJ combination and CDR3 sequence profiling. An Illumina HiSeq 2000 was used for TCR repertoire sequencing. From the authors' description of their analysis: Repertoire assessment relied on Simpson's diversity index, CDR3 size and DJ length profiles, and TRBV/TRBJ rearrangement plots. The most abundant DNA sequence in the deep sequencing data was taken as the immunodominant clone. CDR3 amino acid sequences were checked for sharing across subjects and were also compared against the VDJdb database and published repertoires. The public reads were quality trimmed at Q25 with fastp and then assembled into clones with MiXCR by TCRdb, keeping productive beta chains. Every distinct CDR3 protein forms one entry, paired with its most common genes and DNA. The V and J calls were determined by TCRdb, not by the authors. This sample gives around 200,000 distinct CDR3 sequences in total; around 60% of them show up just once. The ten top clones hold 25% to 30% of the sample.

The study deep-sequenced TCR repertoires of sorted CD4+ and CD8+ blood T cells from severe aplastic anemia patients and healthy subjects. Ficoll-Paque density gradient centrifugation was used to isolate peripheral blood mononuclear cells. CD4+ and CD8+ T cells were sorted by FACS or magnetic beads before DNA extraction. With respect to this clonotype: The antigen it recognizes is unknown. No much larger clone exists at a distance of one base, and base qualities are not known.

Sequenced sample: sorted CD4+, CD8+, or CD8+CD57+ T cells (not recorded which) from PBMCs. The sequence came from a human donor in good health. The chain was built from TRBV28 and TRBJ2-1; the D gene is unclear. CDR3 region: CASSLGERNNEQFF. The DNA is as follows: TGTGCCAGCAGTCTGGGCGAGAGGAACAATGAGCAGTTCTTC.